This T cell receptor beta chain was captured in a study of neurological immune-mediated disorders. Trimming cost V 5 bases and J 3 bases; bases outside gene matches: 6. From germline, CDR1 is SNHLY and CDR2 FYNNEI. The CDR3 covers 15 residues. Comments on this clonotype: Just one base apart from a much larger clone, this may be a read error.

The unsorted libraries were made from 2 million PBMCs kept at -80 C. Every sequencing run drew on 15-18 subjects and yielded over 200 million TCR-beta sequences. TCRdb reprocessed the 5' RACE reads with MiXCR, giving one entry per CDR3 protein. Here the sample spans some 78,000 distinct CDR3 sequences, roughly 4.8% being singletons. The sample consisted of PBMCs. The chain recombines TRBV2 with TRBJ1-5; TRBD1 matches at 8 bases. The clonotype originates from a woman aged 25 to 39 with multiple sclerosis. The CDR3 protein is CASSKTGGINQPQHF. The CDR3 DNA reads TGTGCCAGCAGTAAAACAGGGGGTATCAATCAGCCCCAGCATTTT.